This is a list of T cell receptor beta chains from one sample in a study of early T cells in non-severe SARS-CoV-2 infection. From the 5' RACE reads, TCRdb called clonotypes with MiXCR, one entry per CDR3 protein. The repertoire includes 60,000 to 70,000 distinct CDR3 sequences, approximately 5.9% of them detected once, and less than 3.5% sits in the top ten. The sample in question was whole blood, obtained at baseline. These receptors originate from an adult who was a healthcare worker with PCR-confirmed SARS-CoV-2 infection or an uninfected control (not recorded which). Both conserved end residues are part of each CDR3.

j_gene	v_gene	CDR3aa
TRBJ1-1	TRBV7-8	CASSPARDMNTEAFF
TRBJ1-2	TRBV3-1	CASSQGQVGYGYTF
TRBJ2-5	TRBV5-1	CASSLKLFIETQYF
TRBJ2-2	TRBV6-4	CASSDSYRARELFF
TRBJ2-1	TRBV6-5	CASHDSITYNEQFF
TRBJ2-1	TRBV20-1	CSARVGNEQFF
TRBJ2-3	TRBV7-9	CASSLQGVGTDTQYF
TRBJ2-1	TRBV28	CASSLSLADYNEQFF
TRBJ1-6	TRBV7-2	CASSLRQVTYNSPLHF
TRBJ1-5	TRBV29-1	CSVEGTQGQAQHF
TRBJ2-7	TRBV29-1	CSVGTASYEQYF
TRBJ2-7	TRBV4-1	CASSQDTGAPYEQYF
TRBJ1-2	TRBV7-9	CASSLRDSNYGYTF
TRBJ1-2	TRBV19	CASSSREPTYGYTF
TRBJ2-5	TRBV5-1	CASSLRGETQYF
TRBJ1-5	TRBV15	CATSRDNQPQHF
TRBJ2-3	TRBV5-8	CASSSTADTQYF
TRBJ2-1	TRBV12-3/TRBV12-4	CASRASSGVYNEQFF
TRBJ2-3	TRBV28	CASSLRLAGADTQYF
TRBJ2-4	TRBV7-2	CASSQNSREGKKNIQYF
TRBJ1-1	TRBV29-1	CSVEGGGLKNTEAFF
TRBJ1-1	TRBV12-3/TRBV12-4	CASSLMGNEAFF
TRBJ1-6	TRBV20-1	CSARDRGESPLHF
TRBJ2-7	TRBV10-3	CAISSTGYEQYF
TRBJ2-7	TRBV2	CASKTSGTYEQYF
TRBJ2-7	TRBV24-1	CATSENKDRVDEQYF
TRBJ2-1	TRBV20-1	CSARLLAGTNEQFF
TRBJ2-1	TRBV12-3/TRBV12-4	CASSPGDLYNEQFF
TRBJ2-4	TRBV7-2	CASSLGHQAKNIQYF
TRBJ2-1	TRBV28	CASSSPGTSGSNEQFF
TRBJ2-2	TRBV10-3	CAIMGQGADTGELFF